This T cell receptor (beta chain) was recorded in a study of blood T cell repertoires in COVID-19. The overall study: From the United States, Italy and Spain came samples of acute and convalescent COVID-19. From T cells, B-cell-depleted T cells, or PBMCs came the material, which was cDNA or gDNA.

The authors' processing: The assay estimated nucleated cells by amplifying reference gene primers. Clones were sequenced by immunoSEQ multiplex PCR, and TCRdb holds only the in-frame ones, with some missing. The DNA gave D and trimming, while V, J and clone size come from that table. The top ten hold about 3.8% of the sample, which has about 150,000 clones, 76% seen once. The CDR3 is 13 amino acids. CDR1 is SGHTA, CDR2 FQGTGA, per germline. V shed 0 bases and J shed 5 bases, with 5 bases lying between them. Sequenced: peripheral blood. This chain uses TRBV7-3 with TRBJ2-1; no clear D gene. This sequence was found in an elderly woman with acute or convalescent COVID-19. Written as DNA, the CDR3 is TGTGCCAGCAGCTTAACGTCTGACAATGAGCAGTTCTTC. This encodes CASSLTSDNEQFF.